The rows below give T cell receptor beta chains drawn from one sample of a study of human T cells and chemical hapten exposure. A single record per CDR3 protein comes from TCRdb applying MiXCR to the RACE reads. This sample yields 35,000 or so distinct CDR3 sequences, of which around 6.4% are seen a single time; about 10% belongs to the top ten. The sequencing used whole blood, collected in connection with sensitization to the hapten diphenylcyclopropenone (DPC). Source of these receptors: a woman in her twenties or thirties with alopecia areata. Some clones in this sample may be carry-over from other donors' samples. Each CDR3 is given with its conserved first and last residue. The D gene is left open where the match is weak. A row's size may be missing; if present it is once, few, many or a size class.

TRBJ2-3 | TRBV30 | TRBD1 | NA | CAWSVRTGDTDTQYF | TGTGCCTGGAGTGTGCGGACAGGGGACACAGATACGCAGTATTTT
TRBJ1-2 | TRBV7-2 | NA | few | CASSPMGNGGYGYTF | TGTGCCAGCAGCCCCATGGGAAACGGAGGCTATGGCTACACCTTC
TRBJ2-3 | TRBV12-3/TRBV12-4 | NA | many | CASNSGGRGTDTQYF | TGTGCCAGCAACTCTGGCGGCAGGGGAACAGATACGCAGTATTTT
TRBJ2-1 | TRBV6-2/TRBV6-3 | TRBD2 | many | CASSRGGYSTHNEQFF | TGTGCCAGCAGTCGCGGGGGGTATTCTACCCACAATGAGCAGTTCTTC
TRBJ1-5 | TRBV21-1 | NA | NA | CASDTRGVLREIPNQPQHF | TGTGCCAGCGACACCAGGGGGGTCTTAAGGGAAATCCCCAATCAGCCCCAGCATTTT
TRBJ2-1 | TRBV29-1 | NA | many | CSVEGWRPDNEQFF | TGCAGCGTTGAAGGGTGGAGACCGGACAATGAGCAGTTCTTC
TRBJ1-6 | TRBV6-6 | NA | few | CASREDRRNSPLHF | TGTGCCAGCAGGGAAGACAGGAGAAACTCACCCCTCCACTTT
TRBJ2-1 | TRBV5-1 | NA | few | CASSSAGSHNEQFF | TGCGCCAGCAGCTCTGCGGGCAGCCACAATGAGCAGTTCTTC
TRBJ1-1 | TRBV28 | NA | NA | CASSLLNTEAFF | TGTGCCAGCAGTTTACTGAACACTGAAGCTTTCTTT
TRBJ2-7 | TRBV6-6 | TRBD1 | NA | CASSRTGGNSYEQYF | TGTGCCAGCAGTCGGACAGGGGGCAACTCCTACGAGCAGTACTTC
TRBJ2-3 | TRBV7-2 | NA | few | CASTRLVGDTQYF | TGTGCCAGCACACGACTAGTAGGAGATACGCAGTATTTT
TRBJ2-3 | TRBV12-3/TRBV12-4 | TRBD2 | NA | CASSWTSTDTQYF | TGTGCCAGCAGTTGGACTAGTACAGATACGCAGTATTTT
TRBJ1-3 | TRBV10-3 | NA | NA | CAIRGHGYPGNTIYF | TGTGCCATCAGGGGGCACGGGTACCCTGGAAACACCATATATTTT
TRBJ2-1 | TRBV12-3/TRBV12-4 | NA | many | CASSTRDNEQFF | TGTGCCAGCAGTACCCGGGACAATGAGCAGTTCTTC
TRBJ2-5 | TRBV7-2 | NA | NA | CASSTLGPQIRETQYF | TGTGCCAGCAGCACCCTCGGGCCGCAAATCCGGGAGACCCAGTACTTC
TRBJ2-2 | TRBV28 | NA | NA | CASRDPIPAGTGELFF | TGTGCCAGCCGAGACCCCATCCCGGCGGGCACCGGGGAGCTGTTTTTT
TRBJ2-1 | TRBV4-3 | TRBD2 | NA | CASSQAFGGGGANDEQFF | TGCGCCAGCAGCCAAGCCTTTGGTGGCGGGGGGGCCAACGATGAGCAGTTCTTC
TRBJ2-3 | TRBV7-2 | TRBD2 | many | CASSLLPSGGISTDTQYF | TGTGCCAGCAGCTTATTGCCTAGCGGGGGGATTAGCACAGATACGCAGTATTTT
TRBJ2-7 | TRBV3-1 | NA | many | CASSPDPGYEQYF | TGTGCCAGCAGCCCTGATCCGGGGTACGAGCAGTACTTC